The following is a TCR beta chain sequence with its context. Its antigen is unidentified. The data were taken from a study of CD8+ T cells in alopecia areata. Overall study: It was 6 to 18 months of tofacitinib, and then there were 6 months off drug.

Sequencing relied on a cDNA template that was reverse transcribed from extracted RNA. Generated by immunoSEQ multiplex PCR, the TCRdb table keeps only in-frame clones and is missing some. The data show hundreds of thousands of clones, under 70% seen once. Regarding the study as a whole: Clarity of TCR sharing across patients fell short of that in mice, possibly HLA-related.

Peripheral blood and lesional scalp punch biopsies were taken from alopecia areata patients. Sorted populations comprised CD4+ and CD8+ T cells obtained from PBMCs. Sequencing used CD4+ T cells sorted from blood, obtained at week 0. The sequence derives from a human donor with alopecia areata.

The CDR3 DNA is TGCGCCAGCAGCCAACAACAGGGTGTCACTGAAGCTTTCTTT. It yields the protein CASSQQQGVTEAFF. The rearrangement joins TRBV4-3 to TRBJ1-1, with D perhaps matching TRBD1 (6 bases). The CDR3 runs to 14 residues. Germline V gene sequence: CDR1 LGHNA, CDR2 YSLEER. Trimming stripped 2 bases from V and 4 bases from J, with 11 bases between.